The 30 T cell receptor beta chains below come from one sample, sequenced in a study of shared clonotypes between healthy human individuals. Libraries were prepared by immunoSEQ multiplex PCR; TCRdb keeps only in-frame clonotypes and omits some of them. The sample shows approximately 1.5 million clones, approximately 98.5% of them seen only once. The material sequenced was naive CD4+ T cells sorted from blood. Stated subset: CD45RA+ positively selected. The receptors here all came from a young man in good health.

DNA of the CDR3: TGTGCCAGCAGTACCAGGGCAAACACCGGGGAGCTGTTTTTT. Translated, it gives CASSTRANTGELFF. The chain employs TRBV2 and TRBJ2-2, with a tentative D call TRBD1 (5 bases). V gave up 5 bases and J gave up 2 bases, with 9 bases separating them. This CDR3 is 14 amino acids long. CDR1 is SNHLY, CDR2 FYNNEI, per germline.

This chain uses TRBV6-5 with TRBJ1-2; 8 bases match TRBD1. CDR3 length: 14 amino acids. The germline CDR1 and CDR2 sequences are MNHEY and SVGAGI. V lost 0 bases and J lost 6; bases outside the gene matches: 3. The chain's CDR3 is CASSYSTDRDGYTF. The CDR3 coding sequence is TGTGCCAGCAGTTACTCCACGGACAGGGATGGCTACACCTTC.

The gene calls are TRBV6-1 and TRBJ1-2; the D gene is possibly TRBD1 (6 bases). The V and J ends lost 6 bases and 2 bases respectively, with 16 bases between them. Germline values: CDR1 MNHNS, CDR2 SASEGT. This CDR3 is 15 amino acids long. Here the CDR3 DNA reads TGTGCCAGCAGGGATCTGGGGGGCTACAACTATGGCTACACCTTC. Translated, it gives CASRDLGGYNYGYTF.

The chain carries TRBV5-4 and TRBJ2-6, with a tentative D call TRBD2 (5 bases). V dropped 7 bases and J dropped 1 base, with 12 bases sitting between them. CDR1 SGHNT and CDR2 YYREEE come from the germline V gene (reference sequence). This CDR3 is 15 amino acids long. DNA of the CDR3: TGTGCCAGCGGTGCGGGTACATCTGGGGCCAACGTCCTGACTTTC. Residues: CASGAGTSGANVLTF.

This sequence joins TRBV5-5 and TRBJ2-7; possible D gene TRBD1, 6 bases. Trimming stripped 1 base from V and 5 bases from J, with 19 bases between. CDR1 and CDR2 from the germline V gene are SGHKS and YYEKEE (reference sequence). The CDR3 has 16 residues. The CDR3 here is CASSLYTGSTWDEQYF. The CDR3 DNA reads as TGTGCCAGCAGCTTGTATACAGGGTCAACATGGGACGAGCAGTACTTC.

This clone has only one observation. The V gene is TRBV5-6, the J gene TRBJ2-7; TRBD2 might be the D (5 bases). This CDR3 has 14 residues. Trimming removed 3 bases from V and 2 bases from J, with 12 bases in between. CDR1 and CDR2 (germline): SGHDT, YYEEEE. CDR3 in amino acids: CASSSRTAAYEQYF. Written as DNA, the CDR3 is TGTGCCAGCAGCTCCCGGACTGCCGCCTACGAGCAGTACTTC. The full variable domain, its missing parts supplied by reference TRBV5-6 and TRBJ2-7, is DAGVTQSPTHLIKTRGQQVTLRCSPKSGHDTVSWYQQALGQGPQFIFQYYEEEERQRGNFPDRFSGHQFPNYSSELNVNALLLGDSALYLCASSSRTAAYEQYFGPGTRLTVT.

As to this clone: The sample holds other DNA sequences that translate to the same CDR3. The chain carries TRBV5-5 and TRBJ2-7; 8 nucleotides match TRBD2. CDR1 is SGHKS, CDR2 YYEKEE, per germline (reference sequence). Trimming removed 0 bases from V and 2 bases from J; junction bases left unmatched: 4. This CDR3 is built from 15 residues. This CDR3 is CASSLGLAGAYEQYF. CDR3 sequence (DNA): TGTGCCAGCAGCTTGGGCCTAGCGGGTGCCTACGAGCAGTACTTC.

V gene TRBV28 combines with J gene TRBJ2-7, with 7 positions matching TRBD2. This CDR3 spans 13 amino acids. Trimming took 8 bases from V and 3 from J; bases not matched to a gene: 7. From germline, CDR1 is MDHEN and CDR2 SYDVKM. In nucleotides, the CDR3 is TGTGCCAGCGGCGGGAGCCCCCTCTACGAGCAGTACTTC. Its protein product is CASGGSPLYEQYF.

The chain carries TRBV9 and TRBJ1-2, with D hard to call. CDR3 length equals 13 residues. CDR1 SGDLS and CDR2 YYNGEE come from the germline V gene. V lost 3 bases and J 7 bases, leaving 13 bases between the germline ends. This chain's CDR3 is CASSAGPGLGYTF. Written as DNA, the CDR3 is TGTGCCAGCAGCGCCGGACCTGGGCTTGGCTACACCTTC.

This rearrangement joins TRBV28 to TRBJ1-5; no clear D gene. V lost 1 base and J 4 bases, leaving 17 bases between the germline ends. Germline assignment: CDR1 MDHEN and CDR2 SYDVKM. The CDR3 has 17 amino acids. CDR3 sequence reads: CASSLSRDALGNQPQHF. DNA for the CDR3: TGTGCCAGCAGTTTATCCCGGGATGCGTTAGGTAATCAGCCCCAGCATTTT.

The chain recombines TRBV2 with TRBJ2-5; a weak D match, TRBD1 (6 bases). Trimming removed 8 bases from V and 0 bases from J, with 7 bases in between. The CDR3 sequence is 12 residues long. CDR1 SNHLY and CDR2 FYNNEI come from the germline V gene. CDR3 sequence (DNA): TGTGCCAGCGGACAGTACCAAGAGACCCAGTACTTC. The encoded protein is CASGQYQETQYF.

This clone was recorded only once. The sample carries other DNA sequences with the same CDR3. The chain uses TRBV6-5 and TRBJ2-7; D call uncertain. The CDR3 totals 11 residues. V shed 3 bases and J shed 5 bases, with 5 bases lying between them. The V gene's germline CDR1 is MNHEY and CDR2 SVGAGI. In DNA form, the CDR3 reads TGTGCCAGCAGTTATTCCAACGAGCAGTACTTC. Translation: CASSYSNEQYF.

For this clone: At the DNA level, this CDR3 is encoded by other sequences in the same sample as well. The rearrangement links TRBV18 to TRBJ2-7; 7 bases match TRBD1. The CDR3 loop spans 14 amino acids. Germline CDR1 and CDR2: KGHSH and LQKENI. The V segment lost 3 bases and the J segment 3 bases; nucleotides outside the gene matches: 5. The CDR3 nucleotides are TGTGCCAGCTCACCGCAAACAGGGGACTACGAGCAGTACTTC. Amino acid sequence: CASSPQTGDYEQYF.

This chain uses TRBV5-1 with TRBJ2-2, with a tentative D call TRBD2 (6 bases). The CDR3 contains 18 residues. Germline loops: CDR1 SGHRS, CDR2 YFSETQ. V lost 1 base and J lost 5, with 21 bases in between. In DNA, the CDR3 is TGCGCCAGCAGCTTGTTCGGTCTTTCCGGGACTTTAACCGGGGAGCTGTTTTTT. Its protein is CASSLFGLSGTLTGELFF.

The chain carries TRBV19 and TRBJ2-7; possible D gene TRBD2, 6 bases. CDR3 length: 15 residues. The germline V gene has CDR1 LNHDA and CDR2 SQIVND (reference sequence). V was pared by 3 bases and J by 3 bases, with 15 bases between. In nucleotides, the CDR3 is TGTGCCAGTAGTATCACCGGGAGTCCCCACTACGAGCAGTACTTC. It codes for CASSITGSPHYEQYF. The full variable domain, its missing parts supplied by reference TRBV19 and TRBJ2-7, is DGGITQSPKYLFRKEGQNVTLSCEQNLNHDAMYWYRQDPGQGLRLIYYSQIVNDFQKGDIAEGYSVSREKKESFPLTVTSAQKNPTAFYLCASSITGSPHYEQYFGPGTRLTVT.

The rearrangement joins TRBV25-1 to TRBJ1-1; D is perhaps TRBD1 (6 bases). This CDR3 has 12 residues. Germline values: CDR1 MGHDK, CDR2 SYGVNS. V was clipped by 3 bases and J by 4 bases, with 6 bases between them. As DNA, the CDR3 is TGTGCCAGCAGTGACAGGGGCACTGAAGCTTTCTTT. Translation: CASSDRGTEAFF.

CDR3 protein: CASSPSRERQGGNQPQHF. CDR3 nucleotides: TGCGCCAGCAGCCCTAGTAGAGAGAGGCAGGGAGGCAATCAGCCCCAGCATTTT. The J gene is TRBJ1-5, the V gene TRBV5-1; TRBD1 is a possible D gene (5 bases). Germline V gives CDR1 SGHRS, CDR2 YFSETQ. V lost 4 bases and J lost 2, with 22 bases in between. This CDR3 region has 18 residues.

The genes are TRBV11-2 and TRBJ2-7; 8 bases line up with TRBD2. Germline V gives CDR1 SGHAT, CDR2 FQNNGV. Germline trimming cut 5 bases from V and 0 bases from J; bases unmatched to any gene: 15. CDR3 length equals 18 residues. The CDR3 sequence: CASSRPGVLAGRSYEQYF. CDR3 in DNA: TGTGCCAGCAGCCGTCCCGGGGTCCTAGCGGGCCGCTCCTACGAGCAGTACTTC. The whole variable domain, filled in from reference TRBV11-2 and TRBJ2-7, reads EAGVAQSPRYKIIEKRQSVAFWCNPISGHATLYWYQQILGQGPKLLIQFQNNGVVDDSQLPKDRFSAERLKGVDSTLKIQPAKLEDSAVYLCASSRPGVLAGRSYEQYFGPGTRLTVT.

The chain has TRBV15 and TRBJ2-5; D gene uncertain. Per the germline V gene, CDR1 is LNHNV and CDR2 is YYDKDF (reference sequence). V dropped 1 base and J dropped 5 bases, with 5 bases sitting between them. This CDR3 contains 12 residues. The CDR3 bases are TGTGCCACCAGCAGAGTTCCCGAGACCCAGTACTTC. Amino acids: CATSRVPETQYF.

The chain employs TRBV5-4 and TRBJ2-1, with TRBD2 matching over 9 bases. Germline V gives CDR1 SGHNT, CDR2 YYREEE (reference sequence). There are 16 residues in the CDR3. Trimming took 0 bases from V and 6 from J; bases not matched to a gene: 7. CDR3 region: CASSLGSSGRFNEQFF. In DNA form, the CDR3 reads TGTGCCAGCAGCTTGGGTTCCAGCGGGAGGTTCAATGAGCAGTTCTTC.

The count of this clone is one. The V gene is TRBV5-6, the J gene TRBJ2-3; the match to TRBD1 covers 8 bases. The germline V gene encodes CDR1 SGHDT and CDR2 YYEEEE. V lost 2 bases and J lost 0; bases outside the gene matches: 5. The CDR3 contains 16 residues. The CDR3 bases are TGTGCCAGCAGCTTTGGGACAGGCTATAGCACAGATACGCAGTATTTT. Translated, it gives CASSFGTGYSTDTQYF. The full variable domain, its missing parts supplied by reference TRBV5-6 and TRBJ2-3, is DAGVTQSPTHLIKTRGQQVTLRCSPKSGHDTVSWYQQALGQGPQFIFQYYEEEERQRGNFPDRFSGHQFPNYSSELNVNALLLGDSALYLCASSFGTGYSTDTQYFGPGTRLTVL.

This clone was observed once. The chain links TRBV11-3 to TRBJ2-3; D may correspond to TRBD1 or TRBD2 (5 bases each). The CDR3 extends over 13 amino acids. Germline loops: CDR1 SGHNT, CDR2 YENEEA. V was trimmed by 5 bases and J by 6 bases, leaving 12 bases between them. CDR3 sequence reads: CASSLGVGDTQYF. The CDR3 coding sequence is TGTGCCAGCAGCCTGGGGGTAGGGGATACGCAGTATTTT.

The rearrangement joins TRBV7-7 to TRBJ1-5, with D possibly TRBD1 on 6 matching bases. V shed 5 bases and J shed 2 bases, with 7 bases lying between them. Germline V CDR1 and CDR2: SSHAT, FNYEAQ (reference sequence). The length of the CDR3 is 13 residues. Here the CDR3 DNA reads TGTGCCAGCAGCCCAGGGGGCAATCAGCCCCAGCATTTT. Amino acid sequence: CASSPGGNQPQHF.

This chain connects TRBV5-4 to TRBJ2-3; D may be TRBD2 (5 bases). In germline, CDR1 is SGHNT, CDR2 YYREEE (reference sequence). CDR3 size: 15 residues. V was trimmed by 5 bases and J by 0 bases, leaving 13 bases between them. CDR3 in DNA: TGTGCCAGCAGTGAGGTGGGCGGGAGCACAGATACGCAGTATTTT. Its translation is CASSEVGGSTDTQYF.

The CDR3 sequence is CASSSQGGDTEAFF. Written as DNA, the CDR3 is TGTGCCAGCAGCTCACAGGGGGGGGACACTGAAGCTTTCTTT. The J gene is TRBJ1-1, the V gene TRBV11-1; 8 bases agree with TRBD1. Germline loops: CDR1 SGHAT, CDR2 FQDESV (reference sequence). V shed 4 bases and J 3 bases; nucleotides not matched to a gene: 4. CDR3 length: 14 residues.

The chain has TRBV5-3 and TRBJ2-5; the match to TRBD2 covers 13 bases. TRBV5-3 qualifies as an ORF whose function is uncertain. CDR3 size: 18 residues. The junction had 8 bases not matched to a gene; V was cut back by 3 bases and J by 0 bases. The CDR3 DNA follows: TGTGCCAGAAGCTCCGGGACTAGCGGGACCCAGTACCAAGAGACCCAGTACTTC. This encodes CARSSGTSGTQYQETQYF.

This chain uses TRBV29-1 with TRBJ2-3; 7 bases map to TRBD1. This CDR3 is built from 14 residues. V shed 4 bases, J shed 5 bases, and the junction held 9 bases outside the gene matches. In germline, CDR1 is SQVTM, CDR2 ANQGSEA. CDR3 residues: CSVAPGQPGDTQYF. In nucleotides, the CDR3 is TGCAGCGTTGCCCCGGGACAGCCGGGAGATACGCAGTATTTT.

The chain uses TRBV7-6 and TRBJ2-3; 8 nucleotides align to TRBD2. The germline gives CDR1 SGHVS, CDR2 FNYEAQ. The CDR3 loop spans 14 amino acids. V shed 5 bases, J shed 1 base, and the junction held 2 bases outside the gene matches. CDR3 region: CASSKLAGTDTQYF. The DNA for the CDR3 is TGTGCCAGCAGCAAACTAGCGGGCACAGATACGCAGTATTTT.

The V gene is TRBV4-1, the J gene TRBJ1-5, with D tentatively TRBD1 (6 bases). Trimming took 1 base from V and 0 from J, leaving 13 bases between them. The germline CDR1 and CDR2 sequences are MGHRA and YSYEKL. The CDR3 has 17 residues. The CDR3 sequence: CASSQAWGPNSNQPQHF. CDR3 nucleotides: TGCGCCAGCAGCCAAGCGTGGGGGCCCAATAGCAATCAGCCCCAGCATTTT.

The rearrangement links TRBV2 to TRBJ2-1; 9 bases are shared with TRBD2. Germline assignment: CDR1 SNHLY and CDR2 FYNNEI. V lost 4 bases to trimming and J lost 3 bases; unmatched junction nucleotides: 4. The CDR3 contains 15 residues. The CDR3 reads CASSAIAGDYNEQFF. The CDR3 nucleotides read TGTGCCAGCAGTGCTATAGCGGGGGACTACAATGAGCAGTTCTTC. The full variable domain, with the rest looked up from reference TRBV2 and TRBJ2-1, is EPEVTQTPSHQVTQMGQEVILRCVPISNHLYFYWYRQILGQKVEFLVSFYNNEISEKSEIFDDQFSVERPDGSNFTLKIRSTKLEDSAMYFCASSAIAGDYNEQFFGPGTRLTVL.